The TCR beta chain described here comes from a study of OX40 agonist ivuxolimab in advanced cancers. Overall study: People who had prior anti-PD-1, anti-PD-L1 or anti-CTLA-4 therapy could take part, and around 40% had some. Study findings and constraints: CD4+ and CD8+ T cells in blood underwent clonal expansion by week 6 at 0.1 to 3.0 mg/kg.

At cycle 4 day 1, cycle 7 day 1, and baseline, blood was sampled. Assay used: immunoSEQ multiplex PCR; TCRdb lists only in-frame clones, some missing. Of 15,000 to 20,000 clones listed, roughly 85% are singletons. About this clone itself: Antigen unknown.

This receptor was taken from an adult with an advanced solid tumor such as melanoma, head and neck, liver or kidney cancer. Specimen: CD4+ or CD8+ T cells sorted from blood, collected in a trial of the OX40 agonist ivuxolimab.

In DNA form, the CDR3 reads TGCAGCGTTCGGGACAGCTATGGCTACACCTTC. Encoded protein: CSVRDSYGYTF. The J gene is TRBJ1-2, the V gene TRBV29-1, with 7 bases matching TRBD1. The CDR3 spans 11 residues. V was clipped by 5 bases and J by 4 bases; unmatched bases: 1. In germline, CDR1 is SQVTM, CDR2 ANQGSEA. The full variable domain, its missing parts supplied by reference TRBV29-1 and TRBJ1-2, is SAVISQKPSRDICQRGTSLTIQCQVDSQVTMMFWYRQQPGQSLTLIATANQGSEATYESGFVIDKFPISRPNLTFSTLTVSNMSPEDSSIYLCSVRDSYGYTFGSGTRLTVV.